What follows is one T cell receptor beta chain and its context. Antigen: not known. The data belong to a study of cytomegalovirus exposure and HLA in healthy donors. The CDR3 is 15 residues long. Germline lookup yields CDR1 SEHNR and CDR2 FQNEAQ (reference sequence). V lost 1 base, J lost 5 bases, and 8 bases stayed unmatched. Primers for the PCR totalled 60 Vbeta and 13 Jbeta. The method was immunoSEQ multiplex PCR; TCRdb's version includes in-frame clones alone and lacks a portion of them. The table includes some 200,000 clones, around 79% detected once. Study-level findings and limits: Accurate prediction of most subjects' HLA-A and HLA-B alleles from TCR beta sequences was reported. Highest at DRB1 and lowest at HLA-C, TCR association rates differed among HLA loci in a later analysis.

This TCR derives from a girl under 18 in good health and CMV-seropositive. The sample comprised PBMCs. This sequence joins TRBV7-9 and TRBJ2-7; 7 bases are a match to TRBD2. CDR3 amino acids: CASSLGGGRHHEQYF. As DNA, the CDR3 is TGTGCCAGCAGCTTAGGGGGGGGAAGGCATCACGAGCAGTACTTC.